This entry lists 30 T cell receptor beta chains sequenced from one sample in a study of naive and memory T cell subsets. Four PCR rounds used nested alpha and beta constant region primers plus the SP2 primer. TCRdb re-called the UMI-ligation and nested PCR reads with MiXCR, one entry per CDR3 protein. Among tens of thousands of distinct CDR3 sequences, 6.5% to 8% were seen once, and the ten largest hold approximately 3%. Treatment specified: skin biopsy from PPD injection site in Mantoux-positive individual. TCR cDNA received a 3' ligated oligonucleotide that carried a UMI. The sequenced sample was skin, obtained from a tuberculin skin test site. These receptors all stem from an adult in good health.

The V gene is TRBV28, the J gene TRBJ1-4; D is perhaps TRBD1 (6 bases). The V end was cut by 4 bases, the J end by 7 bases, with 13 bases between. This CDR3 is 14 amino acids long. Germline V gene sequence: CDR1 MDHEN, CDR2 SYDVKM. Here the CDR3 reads CASSSGARSEKLFF. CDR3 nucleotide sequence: TGTGCCAGCAGTTCGGGGGCTAGGTCTGAAAAACTGTTTTTT.

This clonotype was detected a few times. CDR3 sequence (DNA): TGCAGCGTTGTATCGGCTAGCTCCTACGAGCAGTACTTC. Translating gives CSVVSASSYEQYF. The J gene is TRBJ2-7, the V gene TRBV29-1, with D unclear. The CDR3 totals 13 residues. The germline CDR1 and CDR2 sequences are SQVTM and ANQGSEA. Trimming took 4 bases from V and 0 from J, leaving 10 bases between them.

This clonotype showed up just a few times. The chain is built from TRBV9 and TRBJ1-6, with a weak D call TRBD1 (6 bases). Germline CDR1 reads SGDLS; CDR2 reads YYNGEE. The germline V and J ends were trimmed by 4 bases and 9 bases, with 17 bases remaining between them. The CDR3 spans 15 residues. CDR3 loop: CASSTTGNVGSPLHF. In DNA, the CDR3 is TGTGCCAGCAGCACAACAGGGAATGTCGGTTCACCCCTCCACTTT.

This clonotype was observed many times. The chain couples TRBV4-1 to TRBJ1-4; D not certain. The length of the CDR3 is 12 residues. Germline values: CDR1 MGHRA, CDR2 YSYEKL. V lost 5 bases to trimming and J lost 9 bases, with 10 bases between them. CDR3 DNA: TGCGCCAGCAGCTACGACAATCAAAAACTGTTTTTT. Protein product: CASSYDNQKLFF.

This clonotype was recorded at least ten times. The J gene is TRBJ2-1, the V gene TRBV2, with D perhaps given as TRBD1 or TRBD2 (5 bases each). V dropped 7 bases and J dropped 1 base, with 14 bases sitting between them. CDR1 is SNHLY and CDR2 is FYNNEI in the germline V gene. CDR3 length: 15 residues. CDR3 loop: CASKNPGGSYNEQFF. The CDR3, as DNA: TGTGCCAGCAAAAACCCTGGGGGTTCCTACAATGAGCAGTTCTTC. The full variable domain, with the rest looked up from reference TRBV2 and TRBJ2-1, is EPEVTQTPSHQVTQMGQEVILRCVPISNHLYFYWYRQILGQKVEFLVSFYNNEISEKSEIFDDQFSVERPDGSNFTLKIRSTKLEDSAMYFCASKNPGGSYNEQFFGPGTRLTVL.

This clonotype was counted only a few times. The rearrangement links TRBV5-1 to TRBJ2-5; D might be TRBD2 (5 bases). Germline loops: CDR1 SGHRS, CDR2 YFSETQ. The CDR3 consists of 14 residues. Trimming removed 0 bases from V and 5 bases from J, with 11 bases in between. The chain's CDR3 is CASSLDTGSETQYF. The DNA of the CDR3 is TGCGCCAGCAGCTTGGACACGGGGTCGGAGACCCAGTACTTC.

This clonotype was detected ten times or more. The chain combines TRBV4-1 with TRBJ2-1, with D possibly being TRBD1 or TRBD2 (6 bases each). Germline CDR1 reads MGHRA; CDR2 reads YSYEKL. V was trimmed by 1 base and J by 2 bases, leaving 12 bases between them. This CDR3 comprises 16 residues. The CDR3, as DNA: TGCGCCAGCAGCCAAGTTTCTGGGGGGCCCTACAATGAGCAGTTCTTC. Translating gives CASSQVSGGPYNEQFF.

The DNA for the CDR3 is TGTGCCAGCAGTTACCACAGTTCCTCTGGAAACACCATATATTTT. It translates to CASSYHSSSGNTIYF. The chain combines TRBV6-5 with TRBJ1-3; unclear D gene. V was cut by 2 bases and J by 0 bases, with 8 bases left in between. The CDR3 is 15 residues long. Germline lookup yields CDR1 MNHEY and CDR2 SVGAGI.

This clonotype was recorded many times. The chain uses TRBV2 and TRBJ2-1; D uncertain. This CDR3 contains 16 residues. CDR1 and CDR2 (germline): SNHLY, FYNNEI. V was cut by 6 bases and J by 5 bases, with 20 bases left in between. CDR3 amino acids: CASSYTSQTVHNEQFF. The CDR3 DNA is TGTGCCAGCAGCTACACCTCCCAAACAGTTCACAATGAGCAGTTCTTC. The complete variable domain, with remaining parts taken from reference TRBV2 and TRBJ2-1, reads EPEVTQTPSHQVTQMGQEVILRCVPISNHLYFYWYRQILGQKVEFLVSFYNNEISEKSEIFDDQFSVERPDGSNFTLKIRSTKLEDSAMYFCASSYTSQTVHNEQFFGPGTRLTVL.

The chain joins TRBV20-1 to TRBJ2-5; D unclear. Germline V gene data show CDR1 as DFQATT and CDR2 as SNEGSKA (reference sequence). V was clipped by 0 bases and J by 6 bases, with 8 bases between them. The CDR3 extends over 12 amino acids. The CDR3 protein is CSARENDQTQYF. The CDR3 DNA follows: TGCAGTGCTAGAGAGAATGACCAGACCCAGTACTTC.

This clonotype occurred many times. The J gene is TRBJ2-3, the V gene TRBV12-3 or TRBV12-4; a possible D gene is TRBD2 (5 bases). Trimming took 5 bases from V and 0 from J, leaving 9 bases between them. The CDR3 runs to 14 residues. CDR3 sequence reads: CASSGLSSTDTQYF. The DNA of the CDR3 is TGTGCCAGCAGTGGACTGTCGAGCACAGATACGCAGTATTTT.

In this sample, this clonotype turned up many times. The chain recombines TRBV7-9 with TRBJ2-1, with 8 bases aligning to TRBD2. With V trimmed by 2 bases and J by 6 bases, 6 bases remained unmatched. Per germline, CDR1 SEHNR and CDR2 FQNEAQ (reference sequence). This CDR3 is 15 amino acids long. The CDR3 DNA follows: TGTGCCAGCAGCTTATCCGAAGCGGGGGCCAATGAGCAGTTCTTC. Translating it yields CASSLSEAGANEQFF.

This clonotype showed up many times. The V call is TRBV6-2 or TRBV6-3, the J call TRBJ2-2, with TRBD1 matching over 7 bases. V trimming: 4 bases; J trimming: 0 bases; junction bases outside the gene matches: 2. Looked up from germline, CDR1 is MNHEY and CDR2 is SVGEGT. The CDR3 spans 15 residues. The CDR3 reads CASSSTGANTGELFF. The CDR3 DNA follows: TGTGCCAGCAGTTCCACAGGGGCGAACACCGGGGAGCTGTTTTTT.

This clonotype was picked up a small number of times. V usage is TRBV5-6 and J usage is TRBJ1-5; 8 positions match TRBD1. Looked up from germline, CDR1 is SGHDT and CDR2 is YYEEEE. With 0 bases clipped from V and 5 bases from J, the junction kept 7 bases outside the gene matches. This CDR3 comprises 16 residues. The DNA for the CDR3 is TGTGCCAGCAGCTTGGGTATGCAGGGGGCTTATCAGCCCCAGCATTTT. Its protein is CASSLGMQGAYQPQHF.

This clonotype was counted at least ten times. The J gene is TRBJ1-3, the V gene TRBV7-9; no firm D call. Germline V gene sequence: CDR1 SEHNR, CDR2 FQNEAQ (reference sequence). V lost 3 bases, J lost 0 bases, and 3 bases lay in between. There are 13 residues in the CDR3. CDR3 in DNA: TGTGCCAGCAGCTTCCACTCTGGAAACACCATATATTTT. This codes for CASSFHSGNTIYF.

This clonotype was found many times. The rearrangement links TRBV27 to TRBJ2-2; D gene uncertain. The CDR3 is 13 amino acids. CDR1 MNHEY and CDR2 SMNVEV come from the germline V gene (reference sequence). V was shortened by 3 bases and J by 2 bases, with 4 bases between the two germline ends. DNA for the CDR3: TGTGCCAGCAGTTTTAGAAACACCGGGGAGCTGTTTTTT. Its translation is CASSFRNTGELFF.

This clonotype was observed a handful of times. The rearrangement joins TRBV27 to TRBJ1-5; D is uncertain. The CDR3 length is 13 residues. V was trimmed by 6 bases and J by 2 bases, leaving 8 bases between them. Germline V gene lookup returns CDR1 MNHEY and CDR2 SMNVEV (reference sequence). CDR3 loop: CASRLNRNQPQHF. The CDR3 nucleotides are TGTGCCAGCAGACTGAATCGCAATCAGCCCCAGCATTTT.

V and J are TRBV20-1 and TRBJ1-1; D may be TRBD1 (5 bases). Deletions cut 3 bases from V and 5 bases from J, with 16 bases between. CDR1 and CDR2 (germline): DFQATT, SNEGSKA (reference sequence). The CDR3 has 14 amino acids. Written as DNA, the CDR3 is TGCAGTGCTAGCCACAGGACCTTAGGTACTGAAGCTTTCTTT. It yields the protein CSASHRTLGTEAFF.

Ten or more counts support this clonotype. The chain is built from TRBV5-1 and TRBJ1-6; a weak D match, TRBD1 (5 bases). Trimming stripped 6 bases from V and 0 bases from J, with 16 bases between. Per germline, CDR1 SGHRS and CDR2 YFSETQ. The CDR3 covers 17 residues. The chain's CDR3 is CASMRQPASSYNSPLHF. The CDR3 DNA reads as TGCGCCAGCATGAGACAGCCTGCCAGCTCCTATAATTCACCCCTCCACTTT.

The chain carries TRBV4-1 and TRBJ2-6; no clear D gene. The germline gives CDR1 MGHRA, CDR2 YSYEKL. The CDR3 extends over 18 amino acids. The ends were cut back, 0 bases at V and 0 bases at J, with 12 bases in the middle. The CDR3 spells CASSQEPGSHSGANVLTF. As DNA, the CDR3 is TGCGCCAGCAGCCAAGAACCAGGATCGCACTCTGGGGCCAACGTCCTGACTTTC.

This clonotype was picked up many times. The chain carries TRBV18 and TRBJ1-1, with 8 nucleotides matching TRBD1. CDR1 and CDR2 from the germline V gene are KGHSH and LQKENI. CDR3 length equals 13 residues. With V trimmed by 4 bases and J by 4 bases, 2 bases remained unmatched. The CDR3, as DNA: TGTGCCAGCTCACGGACAGGGACCACTGAAGCTTTCTTT. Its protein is CASSRTGTTEAFF.

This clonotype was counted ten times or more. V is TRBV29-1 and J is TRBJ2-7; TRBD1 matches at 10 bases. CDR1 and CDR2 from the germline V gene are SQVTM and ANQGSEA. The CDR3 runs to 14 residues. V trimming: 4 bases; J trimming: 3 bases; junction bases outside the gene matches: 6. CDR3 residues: CSVAGGTGDYEQYF. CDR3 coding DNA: TGCAGCGTTGCGGGGGGGACAGGGGACTACGAGCAGTACTTC.

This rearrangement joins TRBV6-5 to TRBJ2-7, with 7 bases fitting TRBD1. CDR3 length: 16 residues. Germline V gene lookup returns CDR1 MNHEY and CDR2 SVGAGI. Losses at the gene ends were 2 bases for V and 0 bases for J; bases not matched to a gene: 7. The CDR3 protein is CASSYRGGPYSYEQYF. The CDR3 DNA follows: TGTGCCAGCAGTTACAGAGGGGGCCCTTACTCCTACGAGCAGTACTTC.

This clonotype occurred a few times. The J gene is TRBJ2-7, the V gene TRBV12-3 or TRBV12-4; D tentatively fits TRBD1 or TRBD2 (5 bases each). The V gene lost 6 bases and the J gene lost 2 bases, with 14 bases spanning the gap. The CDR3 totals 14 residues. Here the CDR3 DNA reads TGTGCCAGCAGCCACTCTGGGACCACCTACGAGCAGTACTTC. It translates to CASSHSGTTYEQYF.

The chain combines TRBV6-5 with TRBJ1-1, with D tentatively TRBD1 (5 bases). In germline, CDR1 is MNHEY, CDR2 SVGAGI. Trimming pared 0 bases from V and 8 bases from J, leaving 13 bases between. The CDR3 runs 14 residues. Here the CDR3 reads CASSYSRYGAEAFF. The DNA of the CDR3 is TGTGCCAGCAGTTACTCCCGTTACGGGGCCGAAGCTTTCTTT.

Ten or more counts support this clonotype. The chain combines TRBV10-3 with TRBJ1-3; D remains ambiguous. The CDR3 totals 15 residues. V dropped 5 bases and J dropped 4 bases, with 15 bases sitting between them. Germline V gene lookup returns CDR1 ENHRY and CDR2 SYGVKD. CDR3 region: CAISPDGLGGNTIYF. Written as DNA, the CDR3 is TGTGCCATCAGTCCCGACGGCCTTGGAGGAAACACCATATATTTT.

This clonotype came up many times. CDR3 DNA sequence: TGCAGTGCTAGTTTTGCCGGGACGGCCTATGGCTACACCTTC. As protein: CSASFAGTAYGYTF. This sequence joins TRBV20-1 and TRBJ1-2; D possibly corresponds to TRBD1 (5 bases). With 3 bases removed from V and 4 bases from J, the gap between germline ends came to 15 bases. This CDR3 has 14 residues. CDR1 is DFQATT, CDR2 SNEGSKA, per germline (reference sequence).

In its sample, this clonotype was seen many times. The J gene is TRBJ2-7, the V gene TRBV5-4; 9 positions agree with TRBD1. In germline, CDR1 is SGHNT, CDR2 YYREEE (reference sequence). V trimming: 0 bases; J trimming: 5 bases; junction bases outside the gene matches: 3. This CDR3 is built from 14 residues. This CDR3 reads CASSLGGQGHEQYF. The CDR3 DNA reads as TGTGCCAGCAGCTTGGGGGGACAGGGTCACGAGCAGTACTTC.

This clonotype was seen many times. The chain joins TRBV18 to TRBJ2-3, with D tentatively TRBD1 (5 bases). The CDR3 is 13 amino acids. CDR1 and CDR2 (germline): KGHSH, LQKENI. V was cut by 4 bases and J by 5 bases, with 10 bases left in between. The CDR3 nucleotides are TGTGCCAGCTCACTCGACAGTGAAGATACGCAGTATTTT. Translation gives CASSLDSEDTQYF.

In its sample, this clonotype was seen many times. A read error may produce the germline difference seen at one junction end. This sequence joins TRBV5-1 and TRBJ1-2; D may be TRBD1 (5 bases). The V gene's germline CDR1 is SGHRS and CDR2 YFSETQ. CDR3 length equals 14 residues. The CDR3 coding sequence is TGCGCCAGCACCTTGGATGCCAGGGACTATGGCTACACCTTC. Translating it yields CASTLDARDYGYTF.